This T cell receptor (beta chain) is from a study of T-cell reconstitution after alpha-beta-depleted transplantation in children. The CDR3 spans 13 residues. From germline, CDR1 is MNHNS and CDR2 SASEGT. V was shortened by 6 bases and J by 10 bases, with 18 bases between the two germline ends. As it was prepared, the TCRbeta library received unique molecular identifiers. TCRdb fed the PCR reads into MiXCR, producing one record per CDR3 protein. The table shows roughly 610,000 distinct CDR3 sequences, with roughly a tenth occurring only once. This sequence originates from a human donor who donated a stem cell graft to a child with acute myeloid leukemia. The rearrangement joins TRBV6-1 to TRBJ1-1; the D gene is possibly TRBD1 (6 bases). Sequenced here: PBMCs from the stem cell graft donor, sampled from the stem cell graft. The CDR3 sequence: CASRSGADTRAFF. CDR3 DNA sequence: TGTGCCAGCAGATCGGGGGCAGATACAAGAGCTTTCTTT.